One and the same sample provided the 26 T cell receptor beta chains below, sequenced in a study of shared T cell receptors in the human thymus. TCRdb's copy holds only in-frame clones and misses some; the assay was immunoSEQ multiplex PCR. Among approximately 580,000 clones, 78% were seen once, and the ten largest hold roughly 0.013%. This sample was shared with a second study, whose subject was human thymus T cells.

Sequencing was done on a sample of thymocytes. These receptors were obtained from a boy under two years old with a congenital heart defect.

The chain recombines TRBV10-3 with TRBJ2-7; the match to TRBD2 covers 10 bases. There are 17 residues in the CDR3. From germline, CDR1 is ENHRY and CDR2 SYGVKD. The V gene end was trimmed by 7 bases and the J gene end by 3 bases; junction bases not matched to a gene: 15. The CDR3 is CAINAAVIAGGRYEQYF. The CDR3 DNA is TGTGCCATCAACGCGGCGGTAATAGCGGGAGGACGCTACGAGCAGTACTTC.

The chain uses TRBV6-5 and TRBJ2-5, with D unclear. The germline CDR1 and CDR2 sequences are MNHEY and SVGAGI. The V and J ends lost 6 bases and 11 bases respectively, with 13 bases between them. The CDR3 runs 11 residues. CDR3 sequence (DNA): TGTGCCAGCAGGTCGGGTGGAGAGCAGTACTTC. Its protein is CASRSGGEQYF.

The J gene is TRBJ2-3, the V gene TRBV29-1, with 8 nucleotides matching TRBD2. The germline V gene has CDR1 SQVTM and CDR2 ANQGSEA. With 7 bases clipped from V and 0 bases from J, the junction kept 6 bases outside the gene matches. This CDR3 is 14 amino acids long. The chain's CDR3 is CSAPCGGSTDTQYF. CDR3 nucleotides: TGCAGCGCTCCATGCGGGGGGAGCACAGATACGCAGTATTTT.

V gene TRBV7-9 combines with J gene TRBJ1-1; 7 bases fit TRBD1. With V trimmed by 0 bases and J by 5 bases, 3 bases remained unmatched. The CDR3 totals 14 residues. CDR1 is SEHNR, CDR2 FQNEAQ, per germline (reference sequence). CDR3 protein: CASSLAQGWTEAFF. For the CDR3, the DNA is TGTGCCAGCAGCTTAGCACAGGGGTGGACTGAAGCTTTCTTT.

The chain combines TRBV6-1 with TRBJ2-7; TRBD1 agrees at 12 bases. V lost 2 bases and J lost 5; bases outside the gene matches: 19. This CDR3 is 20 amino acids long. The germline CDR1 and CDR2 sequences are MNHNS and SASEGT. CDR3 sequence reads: CASSESLWCGGQGARNEQYF. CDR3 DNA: TGTGCCAGCAGTGAAAGTTTGTGGTGCGGGGGACAGGGGGCGCGCAACGAGCAGTACTTC.

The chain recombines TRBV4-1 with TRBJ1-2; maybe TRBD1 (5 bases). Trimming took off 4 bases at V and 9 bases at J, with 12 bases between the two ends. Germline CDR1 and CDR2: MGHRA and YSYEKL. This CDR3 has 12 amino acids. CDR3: CASSPPGGSYTF. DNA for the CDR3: TGCGCCAGCAGCCCCCCCGGGGGTAGCTACACCTTC.

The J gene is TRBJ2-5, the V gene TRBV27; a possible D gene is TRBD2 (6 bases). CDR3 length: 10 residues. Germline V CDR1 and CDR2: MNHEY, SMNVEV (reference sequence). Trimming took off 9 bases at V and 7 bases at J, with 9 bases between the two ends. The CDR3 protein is CARGRGTQYF. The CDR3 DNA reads TGTGCCAGAGGGCGGGGGACCCAGTACTTC.

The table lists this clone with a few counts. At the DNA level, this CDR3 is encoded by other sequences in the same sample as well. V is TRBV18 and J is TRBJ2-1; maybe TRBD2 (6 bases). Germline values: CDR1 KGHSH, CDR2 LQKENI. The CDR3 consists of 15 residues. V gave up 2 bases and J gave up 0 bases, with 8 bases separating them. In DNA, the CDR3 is TGTGCCAGCTCACCAGACGGGGGCTCCTACAATGAGCAGTTCTTC. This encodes CASSPDGGSYNEQFF.

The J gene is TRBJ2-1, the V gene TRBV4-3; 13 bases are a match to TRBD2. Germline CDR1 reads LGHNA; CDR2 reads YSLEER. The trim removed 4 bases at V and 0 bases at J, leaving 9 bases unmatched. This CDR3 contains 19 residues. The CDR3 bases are TGCGCCAGCAGCCTGAGGACTAGCGGGAGTTCAAGCTCCTACAATGAGCAGTTCTTC. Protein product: CASSLRTSGSSSSYNEQFF.

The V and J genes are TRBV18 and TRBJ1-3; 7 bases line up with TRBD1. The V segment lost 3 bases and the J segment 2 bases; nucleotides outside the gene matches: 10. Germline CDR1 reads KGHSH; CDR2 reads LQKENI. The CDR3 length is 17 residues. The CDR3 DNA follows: TGTGCCAGCTCACCGGTCACAGGGGCCCGACCTGGAAACACCATATATTTT. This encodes CASSPVTGARPGNTIYF.

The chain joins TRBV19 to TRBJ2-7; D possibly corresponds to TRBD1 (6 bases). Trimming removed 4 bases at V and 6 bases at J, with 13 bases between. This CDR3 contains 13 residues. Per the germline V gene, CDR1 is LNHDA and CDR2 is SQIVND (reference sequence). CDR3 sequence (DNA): TGTGCCAGTAGTACCCTAGACAGGCGCGAGCAGTACTTC. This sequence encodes CASSTLDRREQYF.

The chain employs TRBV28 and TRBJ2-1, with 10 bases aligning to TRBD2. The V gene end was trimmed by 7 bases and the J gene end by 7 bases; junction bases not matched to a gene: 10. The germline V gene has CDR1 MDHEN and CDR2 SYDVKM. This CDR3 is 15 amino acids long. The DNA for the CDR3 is TGTGCCAGCAAACCCCCGGGACTAGCGTCAAATGAGCAGTTCTTC. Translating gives CASKPPGLASNEQFF.

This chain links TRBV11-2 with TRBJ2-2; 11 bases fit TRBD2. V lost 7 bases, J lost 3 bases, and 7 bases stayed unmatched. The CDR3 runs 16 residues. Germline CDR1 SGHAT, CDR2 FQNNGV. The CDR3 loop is CASTDPGLADTGELFF. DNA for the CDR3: TGTGCCAGCACCGATCCGGGACTAGCGGACACCGGGGAGCTGTTTTTT.

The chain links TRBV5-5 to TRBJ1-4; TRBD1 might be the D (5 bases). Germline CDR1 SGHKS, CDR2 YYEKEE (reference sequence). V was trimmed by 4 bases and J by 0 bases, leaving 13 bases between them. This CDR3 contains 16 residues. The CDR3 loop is CASSIRRQTTNEKLFF. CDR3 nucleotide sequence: TGTGCCAGCAGCATCCGTCGACAGACAACTAATGAAAAACTGTTTTTT.

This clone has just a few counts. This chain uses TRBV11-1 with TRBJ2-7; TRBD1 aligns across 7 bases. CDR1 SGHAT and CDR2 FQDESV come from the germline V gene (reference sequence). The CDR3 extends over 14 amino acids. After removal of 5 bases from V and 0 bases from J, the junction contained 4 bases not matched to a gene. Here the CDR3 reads CASSKRQGSYEQYF. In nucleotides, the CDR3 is TGTGCCAGCAGCAAGAGACAGGGCTCCTACGAGCAGTACTTC.

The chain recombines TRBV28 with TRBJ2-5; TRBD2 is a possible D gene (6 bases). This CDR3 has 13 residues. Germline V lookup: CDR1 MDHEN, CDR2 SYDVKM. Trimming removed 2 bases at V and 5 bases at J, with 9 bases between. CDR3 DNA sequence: TGTGCCAGCAGTTTAGGGGGGAGCGAGACCCAGTACTTC. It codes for CASSLGGSETQYF.

CDR3 in amino acids: CASSLQGPGRLSSNQPQHF. The DNA of the CDR3 is TGTGCCAGTAGCCTACAGGGCCCAGGGCGCCTATCGAGCAATCAGCCCCAGCATTTT. This chain joins TRBV19 and TRBJ1-5; TRBD1 might be the D (6 bases). The germline V and J ends were trimmed by 6 bases and 1 base, with 25 bases remaining between them. This CDR3 is built from 19 residues. CDR1 is LNHDA, CDR2 SQIVND, per germline (reference sequence).

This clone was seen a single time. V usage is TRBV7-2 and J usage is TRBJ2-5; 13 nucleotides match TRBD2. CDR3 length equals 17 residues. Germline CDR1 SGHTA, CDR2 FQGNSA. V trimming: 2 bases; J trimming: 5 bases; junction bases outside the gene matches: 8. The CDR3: CASSLWGRLAGGETQYF. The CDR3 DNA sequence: TGTGCCAGCAGCTTATGGGGTAGACTAGCGGGAGGTGAGACCCAGTACTTC.

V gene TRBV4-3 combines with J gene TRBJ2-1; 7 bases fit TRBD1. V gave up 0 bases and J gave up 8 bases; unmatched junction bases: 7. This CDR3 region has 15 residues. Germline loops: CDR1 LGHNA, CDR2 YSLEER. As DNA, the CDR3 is TGCGCCAGCAGCCAAGATGCGACAGGGCAGCATGAGCAGTTCTTC. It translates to CASSQDATGQHEQFF.

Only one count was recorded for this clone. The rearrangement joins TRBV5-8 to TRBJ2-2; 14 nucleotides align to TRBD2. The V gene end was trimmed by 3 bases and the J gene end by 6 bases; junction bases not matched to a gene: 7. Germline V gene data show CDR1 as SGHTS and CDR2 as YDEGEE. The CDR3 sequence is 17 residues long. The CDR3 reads CASSSGLAGVPSGELFF. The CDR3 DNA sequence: TGTGCCAGCAGCTCGGGACTAGCGGGAGTTCCTTCCGGGGAGCTGTTTTTT.

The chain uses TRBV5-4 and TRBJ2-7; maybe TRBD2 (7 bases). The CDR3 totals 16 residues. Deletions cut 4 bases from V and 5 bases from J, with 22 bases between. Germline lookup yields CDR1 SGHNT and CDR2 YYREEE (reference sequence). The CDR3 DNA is TGTGCCAGCAGCCCGGGCTCAGGGAGGGGGGGGGACGAGCAGTACTTC. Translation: CASSPGSGRGGDEQYF.

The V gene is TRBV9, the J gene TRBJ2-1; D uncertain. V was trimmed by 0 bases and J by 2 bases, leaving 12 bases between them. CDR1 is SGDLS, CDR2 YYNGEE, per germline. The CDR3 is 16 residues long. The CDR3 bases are TGTGCCAGCAGCGTAGGTATCCAAGGAGCCTACAATGAGCAGTTCTTC. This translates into CASSVGIQGAYNEQFF.

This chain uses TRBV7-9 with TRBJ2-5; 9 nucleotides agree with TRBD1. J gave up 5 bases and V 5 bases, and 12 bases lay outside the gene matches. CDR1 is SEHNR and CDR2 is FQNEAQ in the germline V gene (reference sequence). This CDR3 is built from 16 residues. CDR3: CASSGRTGEVSETQYF. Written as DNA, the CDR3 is TGTGCCAGCAGCGGAAGGACAGGGGAGGTATCGGAGACCCAGTACTTC.

The CDR3 is CASSALTSIRTGANVLTF. The CDR3 region has the DNA TGTGCCAGCAGCGCGTTGACTAGCATAAGGACTGGGGCCAACGTCCTGACTTTC. The chain uses TRBV9 and TRBJ2-6, with 7 bases that match TRBD2. This CDR3 contains 18 residues. CDR1 and CDR2 from the germline V gene are SGDLS and YYNGEE. Germline trimming cut 3 bases from V and 2 bases from J; bases unmatched to any gene: 11. The whole variable domain, filled in from reference TRBV9 and TRBJ2-6, reads DSGVTQTPKHLITATGQRVTLRCSPRSGDLSVYWYQQSLDQGLQFLIQYYNGEERAKGNILERFSAQQFPDLHSELNLSSLELGDSALYFCASSALTSIRTGANVLTFGAGSRLTVL.

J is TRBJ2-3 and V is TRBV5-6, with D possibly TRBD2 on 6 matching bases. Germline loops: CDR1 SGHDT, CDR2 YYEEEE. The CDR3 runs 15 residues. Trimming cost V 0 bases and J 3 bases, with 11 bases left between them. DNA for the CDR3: TGTGCCAGCAGCTTGGTAGCGGATATTACAGATACGCAGTATTTT. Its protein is CASSLVADITDTQYF.

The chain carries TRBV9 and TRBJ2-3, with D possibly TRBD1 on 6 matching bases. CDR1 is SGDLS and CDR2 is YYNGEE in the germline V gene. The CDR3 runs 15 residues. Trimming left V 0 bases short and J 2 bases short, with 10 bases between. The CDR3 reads CASSVDWGPTDTQYF. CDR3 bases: TGTGCCAGCAGCGTAGACTGGGGGCCCACAGATACGCAGTATTTT. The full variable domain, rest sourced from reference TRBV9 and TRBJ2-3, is DSGVTQTPKHLITATGQRVTLRCSPRSGDLSVYWYQQSLDQGLQFLIQYYNGEERAKGNILERFSAQQFPDLHSELNLSSLELGDSALYFCASSVDWGPTDTQYFGPGTRLTVL.